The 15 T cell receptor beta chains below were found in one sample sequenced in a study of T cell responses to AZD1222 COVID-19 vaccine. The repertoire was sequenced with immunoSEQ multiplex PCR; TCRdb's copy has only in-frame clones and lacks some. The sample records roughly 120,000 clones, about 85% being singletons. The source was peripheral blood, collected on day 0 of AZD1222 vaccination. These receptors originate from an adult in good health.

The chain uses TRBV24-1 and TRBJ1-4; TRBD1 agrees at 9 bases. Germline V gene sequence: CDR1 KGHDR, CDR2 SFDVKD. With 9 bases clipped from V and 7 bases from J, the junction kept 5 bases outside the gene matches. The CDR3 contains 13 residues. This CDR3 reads CATQGTGSEKLFF. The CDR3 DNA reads TGTGCCACCCAAGGGACAGGGAGTGAAAAACTGTTTTTT.

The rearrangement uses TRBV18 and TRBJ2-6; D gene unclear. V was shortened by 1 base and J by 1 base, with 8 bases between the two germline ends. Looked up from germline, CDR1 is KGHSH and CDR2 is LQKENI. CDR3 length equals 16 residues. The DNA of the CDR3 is TGTGCCAGCTCACCACTCCCCCCGTCTGGGGCCAACGTCCTGACTTTC. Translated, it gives CASSPLPPSGANVLTF.

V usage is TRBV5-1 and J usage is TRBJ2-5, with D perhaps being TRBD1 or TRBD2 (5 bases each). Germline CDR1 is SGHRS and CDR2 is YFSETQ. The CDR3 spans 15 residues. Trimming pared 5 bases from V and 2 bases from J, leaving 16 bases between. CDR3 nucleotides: TGCGCCAGCAGAAGGCAGGGACGTTTACAAGAGACCCAGTACTTC. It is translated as CASRRQGRLQETQYF.

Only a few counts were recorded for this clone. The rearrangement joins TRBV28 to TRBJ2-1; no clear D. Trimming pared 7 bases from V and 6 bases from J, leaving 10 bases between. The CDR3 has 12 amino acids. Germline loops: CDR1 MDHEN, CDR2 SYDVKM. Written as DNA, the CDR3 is TGTGCCAGCAACCTGGTTGCCAATGAGCAGTTCTTC. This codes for CASNLVANEQFF.

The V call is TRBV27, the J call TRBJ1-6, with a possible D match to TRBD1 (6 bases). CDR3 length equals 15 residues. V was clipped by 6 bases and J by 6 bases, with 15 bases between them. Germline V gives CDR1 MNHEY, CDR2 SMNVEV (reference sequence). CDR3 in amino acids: CASSPGQIFNSPLHF. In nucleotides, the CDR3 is TGTGCCAGCAGCCCCGGACAGATTTTTAATTCACCCCTCCACTTT.

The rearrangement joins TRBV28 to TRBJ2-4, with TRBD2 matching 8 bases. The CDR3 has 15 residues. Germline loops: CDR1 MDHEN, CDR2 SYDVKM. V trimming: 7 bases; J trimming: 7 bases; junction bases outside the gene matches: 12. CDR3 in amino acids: CASIPRAGVRNIQYF. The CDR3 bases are TGTGCCAGCATCCCTCGAGCGGGGGTTCGGAACATTCAGTACTTC.

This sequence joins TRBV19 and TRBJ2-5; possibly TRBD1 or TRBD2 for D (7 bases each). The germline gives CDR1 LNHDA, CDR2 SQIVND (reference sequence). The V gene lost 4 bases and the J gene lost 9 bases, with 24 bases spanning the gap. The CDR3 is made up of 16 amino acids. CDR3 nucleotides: TGTGCCAGTAGTAGCCAATGGGAGGGGGCAGGGGAGGCCCAGTACTTC. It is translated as CASSSQWEGAGEAQYF. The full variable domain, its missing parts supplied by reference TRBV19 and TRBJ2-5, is DGGITQSPKYLFRKEGQNVTLSCEQNLNHDAMYWYRQDPGQGLRLIYYSQIVNDFQKGDIAEGYSVSREKKESFPLTVTSAQKNPTAFYLCASSSQWEGAGEAQYFGPGTRLLVL.

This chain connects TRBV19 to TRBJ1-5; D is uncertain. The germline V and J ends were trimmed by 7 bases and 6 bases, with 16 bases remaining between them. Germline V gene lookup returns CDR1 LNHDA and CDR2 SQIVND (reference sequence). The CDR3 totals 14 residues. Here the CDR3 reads CASTPDVRTQPQHF. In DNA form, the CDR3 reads TGTGCCAGTACCCCGGACGTCCGGACTCAGCCCCAGCATTTT.

The CDR3 DNA reads as TGTGCCAGCAGGGGACAGGAAAGGTTGGCTTTCTTT. It codes for CASRGQERLAFF. The V gene is TRBV11-2, the J gene TRBJ1-1; 8 positions agree with TRBD1. Germline V CDR1 and CDR2: SGHAT, FQNNGV. This CDR3 comprises 12 residues. J gave up 11 bases and V 6 bases, and 8 bases lay outside the gene matches.

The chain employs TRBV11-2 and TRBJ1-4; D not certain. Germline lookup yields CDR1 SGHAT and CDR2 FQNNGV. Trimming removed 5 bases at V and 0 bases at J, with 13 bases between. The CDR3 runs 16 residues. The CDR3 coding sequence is TGTGCCAGCAGCCCCGAGGACGGCGCAACTAATGAAAAACTGTTTTTT. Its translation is CASSPEDGATNEKLFF.

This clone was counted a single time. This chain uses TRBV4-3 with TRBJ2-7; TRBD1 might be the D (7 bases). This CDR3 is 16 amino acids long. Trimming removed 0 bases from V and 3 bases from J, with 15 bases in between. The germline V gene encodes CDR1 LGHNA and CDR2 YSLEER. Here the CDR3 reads CASSQELGGGVYEQYF. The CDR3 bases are TGCGCCAGCAGCCAAGAATTAGGAGGGGGCGTCTACGAGCAGTACTTC.

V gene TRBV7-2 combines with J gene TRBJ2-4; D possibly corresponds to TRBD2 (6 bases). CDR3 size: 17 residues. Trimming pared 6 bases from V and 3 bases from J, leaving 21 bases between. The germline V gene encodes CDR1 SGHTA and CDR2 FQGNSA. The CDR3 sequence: CASRRSGEEVGKNIQYF. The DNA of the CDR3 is TGTGCCAGCAGGCGGTCGGGGGAGGAGGTGGGCAAAAACATTCAGTACTTC.

The CDR3 region is CASLLNRYNEQFF. In DNA, the CDR3 is TGTGCCAGCCTGTTAAACCGCTACAATGAGCAGTTCTTC. The chain joins TRBV12-3 or TRBV12-4 to TRBJ2-1; D is unclear. The V end lost 8 bases, the J end lost 3 bases, and 11 bases lay between the germline ends. This CDR3 has 13 amino acids.

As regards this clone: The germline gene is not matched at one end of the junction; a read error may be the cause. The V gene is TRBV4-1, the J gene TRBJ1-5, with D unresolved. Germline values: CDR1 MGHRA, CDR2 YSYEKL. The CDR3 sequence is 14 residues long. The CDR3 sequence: CARSVRGSNQPQHF. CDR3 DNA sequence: TGCGCCCGCAGCGTCCGGGGTTCCAATCAGCCCCAGCATTTT.

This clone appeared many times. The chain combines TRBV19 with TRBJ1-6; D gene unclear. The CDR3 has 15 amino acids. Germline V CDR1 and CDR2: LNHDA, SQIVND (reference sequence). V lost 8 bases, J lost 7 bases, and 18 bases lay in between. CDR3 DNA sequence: TGTGCCAGTCAGGATATTGGTGGCGAGAATTCACCCCTCCACTTT. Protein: CASQDIGGENSPLHF. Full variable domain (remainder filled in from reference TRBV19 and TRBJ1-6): DGGITQSPKYLFRKEGQNVTLSCEQNLNHDAMYWYRQDPGQGLRLIYYSQIVNDFQKGDIAEGYSVSREKKESFPLTVTSAQKNPTAFYLCASQDIGGENSPLHFGNGTRLTVT.